These T cell receptor beta chains were read from a single sample in a study of blood T cell repertoires in COVID-19. The method was immunoSEQ multiplex PCR; TCRdb's version includes in-frame clones alone and lacks a portion of them. The sample lists approximately 250,000 clones, more than 75% seen once, with approximately 8.2% in the top ten. Sequencing input: peripheral blood. These receptors came from a man aged 40-55 years with active or convalescent COVID-19. CDR3s include the opening cysteine and the closing phenylalanine or tryptophan. A D gene is named only where the DNA matches it firmly. Some rows mark clone size as missing; the rest say once, few, many or name a class of expanded clone.

>TRBD2|TRBV11-3|NA|13|TRBJ2-7
CASGLAGGYEQYF
TGTGCCAGTGGACTAGCGGGGGGCTACGAGCAGTACTTC
>TRBD1|TRBV12-3/TRBV12-4|NA|13|TRBJ1-5
CASSWDRYQPQHF
TGTGCCAGCAGTTGGGACAGATATCAGCCCCAGCATTTT
>NA|TRBV5-5|NA|14|TRBJ2-7
CASSFGPFSYEQYF
TGTGCCAGCAGCTTTGGGCCTTTCTCCTACGAGCAGTACTTC
>NA|TRBV28|NA|14|TRBJ2-7
CASSPPNGGHEQYF
TGTGCCAGCAGTCCCCCCAACGGCGGCCACGAGCAGTACTTC
>NA|TRBV6-5|NA|15|TRBJ1-3
CASSSQELSGNTIYF
TGTGCCAGCAGCTCACAGGAACTCTCTGGAAACACCATATATTTT
>NA|TRBV7-6|NA|13|TRBJ1-4
CASGGREAEKLFF
TGTGCCTCCGGGGGGCGGGAGGCTGAAAAACTGTTTTTT
>TRBD1|TRBV5-4|NA|15|TRBJ2-1
CASSSGTGYSNEQFF
TGTGCCAGCAGCTCCGGGACAGGGTATTCCAATGAGCAGTTCTTC
>TRBD2|TRBV5-7|many|16|TRBJ2-1
CASSLVEREWGNEQFF
TGTGCCAGCAGCTTAGTAGAGCGGGAGTGGGGCAATGAGCAGTTCTTC
>NA|TRBV7-9|NA|12|TRBJ1-1
CASSLIPGGAFF
TGTGCCAGCAGCTTGATACCGGGAGGAGCTTTCTTT
>NA|TRBV11-3|NA|13|TRBJ2-1
CASSLAGVNEQFF
TGTGCCAGCAGCTTGGCCGGGGTCAATGAGCAGTTCTTC
>NA|TRBV7-2|NA|13|TRBJ2-3
CASSAGYGDTQYF
TGTGCCAGCAGCGCGGGGTATGGGGATACGCAGTATTTT
>TRBD1|TRBV30|NA|14|TRBJ1-5
CAWRGTGRGQPQHF
TGTGCCTGGAGGGGGACAGGGCGCGGTCAGCCCCAGCATTTT
>TRBD1|TRBV5-1|NA|15|TRBJ2-1
CASSPGQGEWNEQFF
TGCGCCAGCAGCCCCGGACAGGGGGAATGGAATGAGCAGTTCTTC
>TRBD1|TRBV13|NA|19|TRBJ2-3
CASSRHVLSSGTDTDTQYF
TGTGCCAGCAGCCGACACGTGTTGAGCTCCGGGACAGATACAGATACGCAGTATTTT
>NA|TRBV3-1/TRBV3-2|NA|13|TRBJ2-7
CASSHRTSLEQYF
TGTGCCAGCAGCCACCGGACAAGCCTCGAGCAGTACTTC
>TRBD1|TRBV24-1|NA|17|TRBJ2-2
CATSDLPPGQDTGELFF
TGTGCCACCAGTGATTTGCCACCGGGACAGGACACCGGGGAGCTGTTTTTT
>NA|TRBV5-1|NA|15|TRBJ1-4
CASSIPGSSNEKLFF
TGCGCCAGCAGCATTCCAGGATCCTCTAATGAAAAACTGTTTTTT
>TRBD1|TRBV4-1|NA|13|TRBJ1-2
CASSQGQNYGYTF
TGCGCCAGCAGCCAGGGACAGAACTATGGCTACACCTTC
>NA|TRBV11-3|once|14|TRBJ2-7
CASSLGGRDYEQYF
TGTGCCAGCAGCTTAGGAGGTCGAGACTACGAGCAGTACTTC
>TRBD1|TRBV11-3|NA|15|TRBJ2-5
CASSLRTGGWETQYF
TGTGCCAGCAGCTTAAGGACAGGGGGCTGGGAGACCCAGTACTTC
>TRBD2|TRBV27|NA|14|TRBJ2-7
CASSRRGGRYEQYF
TGTGCCAGCAGCCGGCGGGGAGGGAGATACGAGCAGTACTTC
>TRBD2|TRBV5-4|NA|17|TRBJ2-3
CASSFTIAGGITDTQYF
TGTGCCAGCAGCTTCACGATAGCGGGAGGGATCACAGATACGCAGTATTTT
>TRBD2|TRBV10-2|NA|15|TRBJ2-2
CASRAGVRETGELFF
TGCGCCAGCAGGGCGGGGGTCCGTGAGACCGGGGAGCTGTTTTTT
>NA|TRBV3-1/TRBV3-2|NA|15|TRBJ1-6
CASSPRGSYNSPLHF
TGTGCCAGCAGCCCGCGGGGCTCCTATAATTCACCCCTCCACTTT
>TRBD1|TRBV5-1|NA|15|TRBJ1-2
CASSSPGQNNYGYTF
TGCGCCAGCAGCTCACCGGGACAGAATAACTATGGCTACACCTTC
>NA|TRBV10-1|NA|13|TRBJ2-7
CASRDSTGHEQYF
TGCGCCAGCAGGGACAGTACAGGACACGAGCAGTACTTC
>NA|TRBV7-5|NA|17|TRBJ2-5
CVRSLRSGGPPQETQYF
TGTGTCAGAAGCTTAAGGTCGGGAGGTCCCCCTCAAGAGACCCAGTACTTC
>TRBD2|TRBV6-1|NA|16|TRBJ2-3
CASSGPSGGVSDTQYF
TGTGCCAGCAGTGGGCCTAGCGGGGGGGTCTCAGATACGCAGTATTTT
>NA|TRBV5-1|NA|20|TRBJ2-7
CASSSLGRPVSSRGPYEQYF
TGCGCCAGCAGCTCTCTGGGACGCCCAGTCTCATCGCGGGGCCCCTACGAGCAGTACTTC
>NA|TRBV7-9|NA|13|TRBJ2-1
CASSFILGGEQFF
TGTGCCAGCAGCTTCATCTTAGGAGGGGAGCAGTTCTTC
>NA|TRBV2|once|15|TRBJ2-2
CASSERAGNTGELFF
TGTGCCAGCAGTGAAAGGGCGGGGAACACCGGGGAGCTGTTTTTT
>TRBD1|TRBV30|NA|12|TRBJ1-1
CAWSRDRGKAFF
TGTGCCTGGAGCCGGGACAGGGGGAAAGCTTTCTTT
>NA|TRBV28|NA|13|TRBJ1-5
CASSRTGNQPQHF
TGTGCCAGCAGCAGGACAGGCAATCAGCCCCAGCATTTT
>NA|TRBV7-6|once|16|TRBJ1-3
CASSPVDSPGGNTIYF
TGTGCCAGCAGCCCTGTGGATTCTCCGGGTGGAAACACCATATATTTT
>NA|TRBV5-1|few|17|TRBJ1-5
CASSLGPRRDSNQPQHF
TGCGCCAGCAGCTTGGGACCGAGGAGGGACAGCAATCAGCCCCAGCATTTT
>NA|TRBV12-3/TRBV12-4|NA|11|TRBJ2-1
CASSSDNEQFF
TGTGCCAGCAGCTCGGACAATGAGCAGTTCTTC
>TRBD1|TRBV9|NA|15|TRBJ2-2
CASSGDRGATGELFF
TGTGCCAGCAGCGGGGACAGGGGGGCCACCGGGGAGCTGTTTTTT
>TRBD1|TRBV6-1|NA|17|TRBJ1-3
CASREGTGGYPGNTIYF
TGTGCCAGCAGGGAAGGGACAGGGGGGTATCCTGGAAACACCATATATTTT
>NA|TRBV19|NA|13|TRBJ1-1
CASRQGRGTEAFF
TGTGCCAGTAGGCAGGGGCGGGGGACTGAAGCTTTCTTT
>NA|TRBV5-1|NA|14|TRBJ2-5
CASSLFQVQETQYF
TGCGCCAGCAGCTTGTTTCAGGTCCAAGAGACCCAGTACTTC
>NA|TRBV4-1|few|19|TRBJ1-1
CASSQDFRGVFRAGTEAFF
TGCGCCAGCAGCCAAGATTTCAGGGGCGTGTTTCGGGCGGGTACTGAAGCTTTCTTT
>NA|TRBV5-6|NA|16|TRBJ2-1
CASSLEWRVSYNEQFF
TGTGCCAGCAGCTTGGAATGGCGGGTATCCTACAATGAGCAGTTCTTC
>NA|TRBV21-1|NA|13|TRBJ2-5
CVTGKFEEETQYF
TGTGTAACAGGGAAATTTGAGGAAGAGACCCAGTACTTC
>TRBD1|TRBV18|NA|15|TRBJ2-1
CASSPGTGVYNEQFF
TGTGCCAGCTCACCAGGGACAGGAGTCTACAATGAGCAGTTCTTC
>TRBD2|TRBV9|NA|15|TRBJ2-3
CASSSLAAGADTQYF
TGTGCCAGCAGCTCACTAGCGGCGGGAGCAGATACGCAGTATTTT
>NA|TRBV5-1|NA|14|TRBJ2-2
CASSGAGDSGELFF
TGCGCCAGCAGTGGGGCAGGGGATTCCGGGGAGCTGTTTTTT
>NA|TRBV6-5|once|14|TRBJ2-1
CASSYSKGRNEQFF
TGTGCCAGCAGTTACTCGAAAGGGAGGAATGAGCAGTTCTTC
>NA|TRBV6-1|NA|14|TRBJ1-2
CASSEVETSYGYTF
TGTGCCAGCAGTGAAGTAGAGACATCCTATGGCTACACCTTC
>TRBD1|TRBV30|few|15|TRBJ1-2
CAWRMGDRGFLGYTF
TGTGCCTGGAGGATGGGGGACAGGGGATTTTTGGGCTACACCTTC
>NA|TRBV25-1|NA|12|TRBJ2-7
CASNRGLYEQYF
TGTGCCAGCAACCGGGGACTCTACGAGCAGTACTTC
>NA|TRBV3-1/TRBV3-2|NA|13|TRBJ2-5
CASSQQGEETQYF
TGTGCCAGCAGCCAACAGGGCGAAGAGACCCAGTACTTC
>NA|TRBV12-3/TRBV12-4|NA|13|TRBJ2-1
CASSASKSFGKFF
TGTGCCAGCAGTGCCTCAAAGTCATTCGGGAAGTTCTTC
>NA|TRBV28|NA|13|TRBJ2-5
CASITGREETQYF
TGTGCCAGCATCACGGGAAGGGAAGAGACCCAGTACTTC
>TRBD2|TRBV30|NA|12|TRBJ2-7
CAWTSGGVEQYF
TGTGCCTGGACTAGCGGGGGAGTTGAGCAGTACTTC
>NA|TRBV15|NA|15|TRBJ1-2
CATSRDQRSNYGYTF
TGTGCCACCAGCAGAGATCAACGGTCGAACTATGGCTACACCTTC